This record covers a single T cell receptor (beta chain). What it recognizes is unknown. Data came from immunoSEQ multiplex PCR; TCRdb stores just in-frame clones and leaves some out. The sample contains tens of thousands of clones, approximately 80% of which appear only once. CD4+ and CD8+ cells were isolated by positive magnetic bead selection, with purity checked by flow cytometry. The data stem from a study of somatic mutations in cytotoxic T cells in rheumatoid arthritis. As for the study in general: Selected populations of V beta antibody-stained T cells underwent flow sorting at nearly 100% purity; these encompassed V beta1+ cells subjected to TCRB sequencing. Study findings and constraints: Rheumatoid arthritis patients showed slight TRBV07 underrepresentation, unadjusted for multiple comparisons.

The CDR3 runs 15 residues. Germline V gene data show CDR1 as GTSNPN and CDR2 as SVGIG (reference sequence). The V and J ends lost 1 base and 0 bases respectively, with 12 bases between them. The source is a man aged 40-55 years in good health. Sequenced: CD8+ T cells sorted from blood. The chain uses TRBV30 and TRBJ1-1, with a possible D match to TRBD1 (6 bases). CDR3 nucleotides: TGTGCCTGGAGTGGGGGCAGGGGCATGAACACTGAAGCTTTCTTT. Its translation: CAWSGGRGMNTEAFF.